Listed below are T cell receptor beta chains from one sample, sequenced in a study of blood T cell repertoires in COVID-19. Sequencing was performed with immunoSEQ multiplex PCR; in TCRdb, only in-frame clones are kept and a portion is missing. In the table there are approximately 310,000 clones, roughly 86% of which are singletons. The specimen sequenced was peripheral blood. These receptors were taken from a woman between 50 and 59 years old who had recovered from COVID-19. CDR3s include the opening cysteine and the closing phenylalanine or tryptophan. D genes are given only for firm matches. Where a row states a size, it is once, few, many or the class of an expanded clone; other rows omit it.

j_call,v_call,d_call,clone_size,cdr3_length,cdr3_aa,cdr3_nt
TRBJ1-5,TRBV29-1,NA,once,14,CSVGEGGSNQPQHF,TGCAGCGTGGGGGAGGGGGGGAGCAATCAGCCCCAGCATTTT
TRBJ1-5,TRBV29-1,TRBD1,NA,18,CSVDLGTGRSLSNQPQHF,TGCAGCGTTGATTTGGGGACAGGGAGGTCGTTGAGCAATCAGCCCCAGCATTTT
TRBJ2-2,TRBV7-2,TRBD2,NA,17,CASSLVSGTAMFGELFF,TGTGCCAGCAGCTTAGTTAGCGGGACGGCTATGTTCGGGGAGCTGTTTTTT
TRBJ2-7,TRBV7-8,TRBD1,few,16,CASSYRGQGRTYEQYF,TGTGCCAGCAGCTACCGAGGACAGGGGCGCACCTACGAGCAGTACTTC
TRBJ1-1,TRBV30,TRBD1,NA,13,CAWSLDRESEAFF,TGTGCCTGGAGCTTAGACAGGGAGTCTGAAGCTTTCTTT
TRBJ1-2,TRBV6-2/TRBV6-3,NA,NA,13,CASSTGQTYGYTF,TGTGCCAGCAGTACCGGACAGACTTATGGCTACACCTTC
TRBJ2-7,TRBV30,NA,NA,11,CAWSDQYEQYF,TGTGCCTGGAGTGATCAATACGAGCAGTACTTC
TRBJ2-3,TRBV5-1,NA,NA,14,CASSLGTTSDTQYF,TGCGCCAGCAGCTTGGGGACTACATCAGATACGCAGTATTTT
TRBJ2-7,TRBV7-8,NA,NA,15,CASSPPREITYEQYF,TGTGCCAGCAGCCCTCCACGAGAGATTACCTACGAGCAGTACTTC
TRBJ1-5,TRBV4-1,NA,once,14,CASSQDSRGQPQHF,TGCGCCAGCAGCCAAGACAGTCGGGGTCAGCCCCAGCATTTT
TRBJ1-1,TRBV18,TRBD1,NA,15,CASSPQGTGGTEAFF,TGTGCCAGCTCACCACAGGGGACAGGGGGCACTGAAGCTTTCTTT
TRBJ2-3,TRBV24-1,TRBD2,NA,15,CATRARGGDTDTQYF,TGTGCCACCAGAGCAAGGGGAGGGGACACAGATACGCAGTATTTT
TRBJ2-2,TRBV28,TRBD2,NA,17,CASSPPGLAGGGGELFF,TGTGCCAGCAGTCCTCCGGGACTAGCGGGAGGTGGAGGGGAGCTGTTTTTT
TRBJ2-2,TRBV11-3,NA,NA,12,CASSRNTGELFF,TGTGCCAGCAGCCGTAACACCGGGGAGCTGTTTTTT
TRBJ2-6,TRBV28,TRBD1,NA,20,CASSPWDSPFWGSGANVLTF,TGTGCCAGCAGTCCATGGGACAGCCCCTTCTGGGGCTCTGGGGCCAACGTCCTGACTTTC
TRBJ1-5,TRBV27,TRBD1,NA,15,CASSNYRGINQPQHF,TGTGCCAGCAGTAACTACAGGGGGATCAATCAGCCCCAGCATTTT
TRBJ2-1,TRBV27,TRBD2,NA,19,CASSQGLYSGLAGSSEQFF,TGTGCCAGCAGTCAGGGATTGTATAGTGGACTAGCGGGGTCTAGTGAGCAGTTCTTC
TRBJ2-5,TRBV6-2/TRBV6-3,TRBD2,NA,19,CASSYSGTGTSGFIETQYF,TGTGCCAGCAGTTACTCGGGTACGGGAACTAGCGGTTTTATAGAGACCCAGTACTTC